Listed here is a single T cell receptor (beta chain). V dropped 5 bases and J dropped 2 bases, with 13 bases sitting between them. This CDR3 contains 14 residues. Germline V gives CDR1 MNHEY, CDR2 SMNVEV (reference sequence). The sample belongs to a study of identical twins. Using its own MiXCR run on the 5' RACE reads, TCRdb lists one record per CDR3 protein. Among around 680,000 distinct CDR3 sequences listed, approximately 9% were seen once. The sample was also reused in another study, on yellow fever vaccine responses in identical twins.

Sequencing used PBMCs. The sequence was collected from a woman under 30 in good health. The V and J genes are TRBV27 and TRBJ2-7; unclear D gene. The CDR3, as DNA: TGTGCCAGCAGTGTCGAGGCAGGAACCTACGAGCAGTACTTC. Protein product: CASSVEAGTYEQYF.